Following are 13 T cell receptor beta chains from one sample sequenced in a study of cytomegalovirus exposure and HLA in healthy donors. PCR was performed using 60 Vbeta and 13 Jbeta primers. Method: immunoSEQ multiplex PCR; TCRdb's copy keeps in-frame clones and lacks some. This table holds 220,000 or so clones. The sequenced sample was PBMCs. The receptors come from a girl under 10 years old in good health and CMV-seropositive.

The rearrangement links TRBV28 to TRBJ2-5; D gene unclear. V lost 4 bases to trimming and J lost 5 bases, with 8 bases between them. CDR1 and CDR2 from the germline V gene are MDHEN and SYDVKM. This CDR3 region has 12 residues. The CDR3 spells CASSWKAETQYF. Here the CDR3 DNA reads TGTGCCAGCAGTTGGAAAGCGGAGACCCAGTACTTC.

The rearrangement uses TRBV2 and TRBJ2-5, with D tentatively TRBD1 (5 bases). The CDR3 length is 13 residues. The V gene lost 6 bases and the J gene lost 1 base, with 9 bases spanning the gap. Germline V gives CDR1 SNHLY, CDR2 FYNNEI. The CDR3 is CASSREAQETQYF. In nucleotides, the CDR3 is TGTGCCAGCAGCAGGGAAGCCCAAGAGACCCAGTACTTC.

The CDR3 loop is CASSYVSTRSAELFF. CDR3 nucleotides: TGTGCCAGCAGTTACGTTTCAACCCGGTCCGCGGAGCTGTTTTTT. This chain connects TRBV6-5 to TRBJ2-2; D is unresolved. The CDR3 sequence is 15 residues long. CDR1 MNHEY and CDR2 SVGAGI come from the germline V gene. Trimming cost V 2 bases and J 10 bases, with 17 bases left between them.

The chain recombines TRBV28 with TRBJ2-7, with 7 bases matching TRBD1. J was trimmed by 7 bases and V by 0 bases; bases with no gene match: 9. The CDR3 contains 15 residues. CDR1 is MDHEN and CDR2 is SYDVKM in the germline V gene. Written as DNA, the CDR3 is TGTGCCAGCAGTTTATGGACAGGGTCGGGTAGGGAGCAGTACTTC. The encoded protein is CASSLWTGSGREQYF.

The V call is TRBV6-5, the J call TRBJ1-5; 7 nucleotides match TRBD1. Trimming took 6 bases from V and 7 from J; bases not matched to a gene: 12. Per germline, CDR1 MNHEY and CDR2 SVGAGI. The CDR3 length is 15 residues. The CDR3 loop reads CASRGTTGKEQPQHF. The CDR3 nucleotides read TGTGCCAGCAGAGGAACGACAGGGAAGGAACAGCCCCAGCATTTT.

The chain uses TRBV6-1 and TRBJ1-4; tentative D call: TRBD1 (6 bases). Trimming pared 4 bases from V and 7 bases from J, leaving 16 bases between. CDR1 and CDR2 (germline): MNHNS, SASEGT. The CDR3 totals 15 residues. The CDR3 DNA sequence: TGTGCCAGCAGTGTCACGGACAGAGATTCTGAAAAACTGTTTTTT. Its protein product is CASSVTDRDSEKLFF.

The rearrangement links TRBV4-2 to TRBJ2-7; possible D gene TRBD1, 5 bases. The germline gives CDR1 LGHNA, CDR2 YNFKEQ. The CDR3 is 13 residues long. The V end lost 0 bases, the J end lost 7 bases, and 10 bases lay between the germline ends. This chain's CDR3 is CASSQEGAGEQYF. CDR3 coding DNA: TGTGCCAGCAGCCAAGAAGGGGCAGGTGAGCAGTACTTC.

The chain employs TRBV21-1 and TRBJ2-5; the D call in the table, TRBD1, was not verified against the DNA. TRBV21-1 is a known pseudogene. This CDR3 is built from 14 residues. CDR3 coding DNA: TGTGCCAGCAGCAACCGGACAGGGGAAGAGACCCAGTACTTC. This encodes CASSNRTGEETQYF.

The J gene is TRBJ1-5, the V gene TRBV28, with D maybe TRBD1 (6 bases). Germline V gene data show CDR1 as MDHEN and CDR2 as SYDVKM. This CDR3 has 15 amino acids. The V end was cut by 5 bases, the J end by 4 bases, with 15 bases between. The CDR3 region has the DNA TGTGCCAGCAGTCCCACCCAGGGGAGAAATCAGCCCCAGCATTTT. Residues: CASSPTQGRNQPQHF.

In nucleotides, the CDR3 is TGCGCCAGCAGGGAGGGACTTAACGGGGAGACCCAGTACTTC. This translates into CASREGLNGETQYF. The chain uses TRBV5-1 and TRBJ2-5; tentative D call: TRBD2 (6 bases). Trimming removed 5 bases from V and 5 bases from J, with 16 bases in between. Germline values: CDR1 SGHRS, CDR2 YFSETQ. This CDR3 has 14 residues.

V is TRBV6-4 and J is TRBJ2-1; 8 bases fit TRBD1. Trimming removed 6 bases from V and 4 bases from J; junction bases left unmatched: 5. The germline V gene encodes CDR1 MRHNA and CDR2 SNTAGT. CDR3 size: 14 residues. The CDR3 nucleotides are TGTGCCAGCAGCCGGGACAGGCATTACAATGAGCAGTTCTTC. Translated, it gives CASSRDRHYNEQFF.

J is TRBJ2-7 and V is TRBV18; 9 nucleotides agree with TRBD1. The CDR3 is 16 residues long. J lost 0 bases, V lost 3 bases, and 6 bases had no gene match. In germline, CDR1 is KGHSH, CDR2 LQKENI. CDR3 loop: CASSPLPGQGSYEQYF. The CDR3 DNA is TGTGCCAGCTCACCGTTGCCGGGACAGGGCTCCTACGAGCAGTACTTC.

The chain joins TRBV27 to TRBJ2-7; 10 bases map to TRBD2. V trimming: 5 bases; J trimming: 4 bases; junction bases outside the gene matches: 17. CDR1 MNHEY and CDR2 SMNVEV come from the germline V gene (reference sequence). The CDR3 consists of 18 residues. The CDR3 reads CASSPLILAGTLYYEQYF. CDR3 sequence (DNA): TGTGCCAGCAGTCCCCTTATACTAGCGGGAACACTTTATTACGAGCAGTACTTC.